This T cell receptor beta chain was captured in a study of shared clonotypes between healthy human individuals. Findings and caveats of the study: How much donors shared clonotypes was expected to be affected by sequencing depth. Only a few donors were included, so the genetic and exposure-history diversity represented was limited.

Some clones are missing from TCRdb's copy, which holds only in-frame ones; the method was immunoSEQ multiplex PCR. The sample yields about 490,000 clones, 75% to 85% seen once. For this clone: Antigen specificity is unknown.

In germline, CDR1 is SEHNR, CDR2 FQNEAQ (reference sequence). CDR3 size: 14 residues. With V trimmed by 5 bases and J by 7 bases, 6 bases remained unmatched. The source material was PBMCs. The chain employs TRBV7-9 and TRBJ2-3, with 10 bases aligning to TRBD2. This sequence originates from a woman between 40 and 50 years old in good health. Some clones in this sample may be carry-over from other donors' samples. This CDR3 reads CASSPRTSGNTQYF. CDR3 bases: TGTGCCAGCAGCCCGCGGACTAGCGGCAATACGCAGTATTTT. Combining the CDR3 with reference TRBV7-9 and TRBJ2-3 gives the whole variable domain DTGVSQNPRHKITKRGQNVTFRCDPISEHNRLYWYRQTLGQGPEFLTYFQNEAQLEKSRLLSDRFSAERPKGSFSTLEIQRTEQGDSAMYLCASSPRTSGNTQYFGPGTRLTVL.